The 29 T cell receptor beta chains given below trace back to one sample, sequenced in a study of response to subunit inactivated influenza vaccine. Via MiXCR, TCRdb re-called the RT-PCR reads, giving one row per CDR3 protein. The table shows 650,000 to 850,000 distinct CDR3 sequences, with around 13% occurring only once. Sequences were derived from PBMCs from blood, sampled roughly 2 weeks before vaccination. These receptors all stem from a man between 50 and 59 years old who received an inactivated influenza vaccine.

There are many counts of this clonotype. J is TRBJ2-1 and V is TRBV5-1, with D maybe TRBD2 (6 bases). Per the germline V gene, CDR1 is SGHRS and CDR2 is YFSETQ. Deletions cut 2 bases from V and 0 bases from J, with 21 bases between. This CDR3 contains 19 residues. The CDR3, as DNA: TGCGCCAGCAGCTTATTACGGCTAGCGAGGAACATCTCCTACAATGAGCAGTTCTTC. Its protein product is CASSLLRLARNISYNEQFF.

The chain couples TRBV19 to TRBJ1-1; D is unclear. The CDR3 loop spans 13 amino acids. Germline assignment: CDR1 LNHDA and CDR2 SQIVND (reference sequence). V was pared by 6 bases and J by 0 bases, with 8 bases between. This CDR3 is CASRMAVNTEAFF. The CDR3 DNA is TGTGCCAGTAGGATGGCCGTGAACACTGAAGCTTTCTTT. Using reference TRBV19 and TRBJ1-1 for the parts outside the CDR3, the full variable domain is DGGITQSPKYLFRKEGQNVTLSCEQNLNHDAMYWYRQDPGQGLRLIYYSQIVNDFQKGDIAEGYSVSREKKESFPLTVTSAQKNPTAFYLCASRMAVNTEAFFGQGTRLTVV.

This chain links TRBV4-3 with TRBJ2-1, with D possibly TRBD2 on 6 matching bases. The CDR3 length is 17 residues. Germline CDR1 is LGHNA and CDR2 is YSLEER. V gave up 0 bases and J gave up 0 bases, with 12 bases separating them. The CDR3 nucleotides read TGCGCCAGCAGCCAAGAGGAAGGCGGGATCTCCTACAATGAGCAGTTCTTC. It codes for CASSQEEGGISYNEQFF.

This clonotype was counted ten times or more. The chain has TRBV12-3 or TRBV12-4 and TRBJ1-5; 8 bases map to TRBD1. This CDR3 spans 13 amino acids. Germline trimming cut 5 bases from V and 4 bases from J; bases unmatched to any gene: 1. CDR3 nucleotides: TGTGCCAGCAGTGGACAGGGTAATCAGCCCCAGCATTTT. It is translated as CASSGQGNQPQHF.

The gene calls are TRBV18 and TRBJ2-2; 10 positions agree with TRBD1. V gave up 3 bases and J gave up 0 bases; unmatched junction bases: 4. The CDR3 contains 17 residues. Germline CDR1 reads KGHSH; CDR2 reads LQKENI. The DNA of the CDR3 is TGTGCCAGCTCACCGGCCGGGACAGGGGCGAACACCGGGGAGCTGTTTTTT. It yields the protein CASSPAGTGANTGELFF.

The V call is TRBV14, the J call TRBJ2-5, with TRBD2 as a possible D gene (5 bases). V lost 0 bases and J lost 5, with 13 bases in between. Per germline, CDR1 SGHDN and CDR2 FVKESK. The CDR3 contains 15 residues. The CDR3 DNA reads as TGTGCCAGCAGCCAAGAGACGAGCCGGAGGGAGACCCAGTACTTC. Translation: CASSQETSRRETQYF.

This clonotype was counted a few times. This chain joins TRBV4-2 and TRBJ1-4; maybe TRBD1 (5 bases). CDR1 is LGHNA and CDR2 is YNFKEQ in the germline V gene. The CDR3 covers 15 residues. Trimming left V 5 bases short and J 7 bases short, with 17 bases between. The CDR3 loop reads CASSERQSTGEKLFF. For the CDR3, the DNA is TGTGCCAGCAGCGAGCGACAGAGTACGGGTGAAAAACTGTTTTTT.

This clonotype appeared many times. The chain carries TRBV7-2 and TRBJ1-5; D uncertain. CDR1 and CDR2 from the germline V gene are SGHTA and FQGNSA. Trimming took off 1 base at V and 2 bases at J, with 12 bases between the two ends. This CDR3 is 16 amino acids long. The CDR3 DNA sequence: TGTGCCAGCAGCTTAGGATCGGGTAAAGGCAATCAGCCCCAGCATTTT. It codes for CASSLGSGKGNQPQHF.

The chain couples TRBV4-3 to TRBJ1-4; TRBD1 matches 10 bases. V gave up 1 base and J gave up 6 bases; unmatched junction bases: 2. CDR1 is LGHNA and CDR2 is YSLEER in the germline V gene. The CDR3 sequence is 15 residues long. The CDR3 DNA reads TGCGCCAGCAGCCAAGCTGGGACAGGGGATGAAAAACTGTTTTTT. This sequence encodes CASSQAGTGDEKLFF.

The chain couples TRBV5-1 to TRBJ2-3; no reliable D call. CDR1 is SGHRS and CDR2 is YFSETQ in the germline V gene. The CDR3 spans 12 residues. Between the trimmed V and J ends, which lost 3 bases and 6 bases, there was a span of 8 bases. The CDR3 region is CASSSDLDTQYF. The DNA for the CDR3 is TGCGCCAGCAGCTCGGATCTGGATACGCAGTATTTT.

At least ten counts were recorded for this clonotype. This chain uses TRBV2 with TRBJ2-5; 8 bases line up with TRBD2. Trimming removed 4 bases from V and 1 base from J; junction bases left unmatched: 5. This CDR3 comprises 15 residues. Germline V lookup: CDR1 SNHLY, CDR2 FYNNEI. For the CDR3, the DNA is TGTGCCAGCAGTGGCACTAGCGGTTTCCAAGAGACCCAGTACTTC. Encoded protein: CASSGTSGFQETQYF. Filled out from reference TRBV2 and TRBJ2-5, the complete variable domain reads EPEVTQTPSHQVTQMGQEVILRCVPISNHLYFYWYRQILGQKVEFLVSFYNNEISEKSEIFDDQFSVERPDGSNFTLKIRSTKLEDSAMYFCASSGTSGFQETQYFGPGTRLLVL.

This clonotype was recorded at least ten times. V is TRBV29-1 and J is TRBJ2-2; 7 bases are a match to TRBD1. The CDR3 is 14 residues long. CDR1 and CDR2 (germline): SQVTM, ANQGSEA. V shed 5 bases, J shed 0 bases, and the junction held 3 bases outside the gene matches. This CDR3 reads CSVLDRTNTGELFF. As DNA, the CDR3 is TGCAGCGTTCTGGACAGGACGAACACCGGGGAGCTGTTTTTT.

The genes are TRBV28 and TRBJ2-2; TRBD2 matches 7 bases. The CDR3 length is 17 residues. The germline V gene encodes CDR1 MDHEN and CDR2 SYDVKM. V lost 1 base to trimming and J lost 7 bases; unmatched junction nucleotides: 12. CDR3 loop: CASSLYRGRIGIGELFF. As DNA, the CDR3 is TGTGCCAGCAGTTTATATCGCGGGAGAATCGGCATCGGGGAGCTGTTTTTT.

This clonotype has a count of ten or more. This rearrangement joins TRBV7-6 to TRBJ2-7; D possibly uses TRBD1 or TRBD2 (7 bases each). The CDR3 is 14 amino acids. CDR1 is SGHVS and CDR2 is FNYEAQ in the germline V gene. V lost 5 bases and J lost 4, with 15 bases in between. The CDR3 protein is CASSPQGGKYEQYF. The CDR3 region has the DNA TGTGCCAGCAGCCCGCAGGGGGGGAAGTACGAGCAGTACTTC. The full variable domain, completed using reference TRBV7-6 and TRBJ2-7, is GAGVSQSPRYKVTKRGQDVALRCDPISGHVSLYWYRQALGQGPEFLTYFNYEAQQDKSGLPNDRFSAERPEGSISTLTIQRTEQRDSAMYRCASSPQGGKYEQYFGPGTRLTVT.

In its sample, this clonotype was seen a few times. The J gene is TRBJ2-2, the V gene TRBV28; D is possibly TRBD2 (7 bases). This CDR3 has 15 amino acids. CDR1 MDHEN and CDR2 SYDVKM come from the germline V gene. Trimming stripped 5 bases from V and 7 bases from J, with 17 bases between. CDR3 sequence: CASSLAGALFGELFF. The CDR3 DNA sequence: TGTGCCAGCAGTCTCGCGGGGGCCCTATTCGGGGAGCTGTTTTTT.

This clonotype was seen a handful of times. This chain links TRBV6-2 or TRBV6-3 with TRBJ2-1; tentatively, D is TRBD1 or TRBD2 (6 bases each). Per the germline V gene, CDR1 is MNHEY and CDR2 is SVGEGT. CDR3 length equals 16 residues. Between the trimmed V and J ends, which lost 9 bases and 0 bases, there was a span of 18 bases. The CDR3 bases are TGTGCCAGTTACAGGGACTTGTCCTTCTCCTACAATGAGCAGTTCTTC. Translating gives CASYRDLSFSYNEQFF.

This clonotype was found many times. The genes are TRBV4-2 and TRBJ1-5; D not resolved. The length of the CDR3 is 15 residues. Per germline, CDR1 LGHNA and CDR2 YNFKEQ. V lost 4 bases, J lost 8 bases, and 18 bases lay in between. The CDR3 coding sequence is TGTGCCAGCAGCCCCCACAAAACAATGGGCGAGCCCCAGCATTTT. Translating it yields CASSPHKTMGEPQHF.

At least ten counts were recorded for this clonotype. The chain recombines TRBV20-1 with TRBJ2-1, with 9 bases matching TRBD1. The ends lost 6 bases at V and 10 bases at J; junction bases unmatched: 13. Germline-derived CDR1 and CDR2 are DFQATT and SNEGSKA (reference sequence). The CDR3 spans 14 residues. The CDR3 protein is CSAHSTGGAGEQFF. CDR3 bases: TGCAGTGCCCACAGCACAGGGGGCGCGGGGGAGCAGTTCTTC.

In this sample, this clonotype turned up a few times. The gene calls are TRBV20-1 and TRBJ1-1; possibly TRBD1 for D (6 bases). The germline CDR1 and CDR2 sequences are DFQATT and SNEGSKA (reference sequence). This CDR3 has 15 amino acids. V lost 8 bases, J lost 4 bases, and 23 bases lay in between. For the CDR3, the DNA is TGCAGTCCCATACCAGGGGCAGGGAGATCCACTGAAGCTTTCTTT. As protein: CSPIPGAGRSTEAFF.

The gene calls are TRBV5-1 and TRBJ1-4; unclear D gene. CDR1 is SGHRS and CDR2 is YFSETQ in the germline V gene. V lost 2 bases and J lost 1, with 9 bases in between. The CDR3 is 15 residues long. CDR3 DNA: TGCGCCAGCAGCTTAGGCCAACTAACTAATGAAAAACTGTTTTTT. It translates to CASSLGQLTNEKLFF.

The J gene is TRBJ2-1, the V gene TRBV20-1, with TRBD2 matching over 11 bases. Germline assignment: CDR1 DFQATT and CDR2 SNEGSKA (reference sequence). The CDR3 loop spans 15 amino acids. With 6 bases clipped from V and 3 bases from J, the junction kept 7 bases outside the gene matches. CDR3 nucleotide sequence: TGCAGTGCAACTCCCGGGACTAGCGGCTACAATGAGCAGTTCTTC. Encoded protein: CSATPGTSGYNEQFF.

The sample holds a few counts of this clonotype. The CDR3 nucleotides are TGTGCCAGCAGTGATAGGGGGCGGCAGCCCCAGCATTTT. Its protein product is CASSDRGRQPQHF. The chain links TRBV2 to TRBJ1-5; TRBD1 matches at 7 bases. The CDR3 is made up of 13 amino acids. Germline loops: CDR1 SNHLY, CDR2 FYNNEI. V was clipped by 3 bases and J by 7 bases; unmatched bases: 3. The whole variable domain, filled in from reference TRBV2 and TRBJ1-5, reads EPEVTQTPSHQVTQMGQEVILRCVPISNHLYFYWYRQILGQKVEFLVSFYNNEISEKSEIFDDQFSVERPDGSNFTLKIRSTKLEDSAMYFCASSDRGRQPQHFGDGTRLSIL.

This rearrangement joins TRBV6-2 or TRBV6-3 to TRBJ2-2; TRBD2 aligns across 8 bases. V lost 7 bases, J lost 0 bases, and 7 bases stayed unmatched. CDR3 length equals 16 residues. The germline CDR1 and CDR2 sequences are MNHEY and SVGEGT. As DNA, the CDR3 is TGTGCCAGCACGAGACGGGGGGGGACGAACACCGGGGAGCTGTTTTTT. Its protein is CASTRRGGTNTGELFF.

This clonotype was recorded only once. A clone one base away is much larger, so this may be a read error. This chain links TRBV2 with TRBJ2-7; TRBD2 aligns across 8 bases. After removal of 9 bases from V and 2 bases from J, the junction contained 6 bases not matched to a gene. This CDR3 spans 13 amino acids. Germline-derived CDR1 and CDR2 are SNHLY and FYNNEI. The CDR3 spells CASRVAGPYEQYF. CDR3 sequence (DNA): TGTGCCAGTCGAGTAGCGGGACCCTACGAGCAGTACTTC.

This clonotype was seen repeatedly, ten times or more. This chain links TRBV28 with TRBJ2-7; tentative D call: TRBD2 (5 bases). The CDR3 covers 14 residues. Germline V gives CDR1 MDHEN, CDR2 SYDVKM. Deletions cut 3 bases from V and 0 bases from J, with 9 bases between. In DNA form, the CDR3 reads TGTGCCAGCAGTTTGCCGGGGATCTCCTACGAGCAGTACTTC. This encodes CASSLPGISYEQYF.

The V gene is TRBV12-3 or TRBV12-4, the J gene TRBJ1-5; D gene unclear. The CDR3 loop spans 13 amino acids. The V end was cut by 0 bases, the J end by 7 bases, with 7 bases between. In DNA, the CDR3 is TGTGCCAGCAGTTTAGCTAAGGGACAGCCCCAGCATTTT. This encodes CASSLAKGQPQHF.

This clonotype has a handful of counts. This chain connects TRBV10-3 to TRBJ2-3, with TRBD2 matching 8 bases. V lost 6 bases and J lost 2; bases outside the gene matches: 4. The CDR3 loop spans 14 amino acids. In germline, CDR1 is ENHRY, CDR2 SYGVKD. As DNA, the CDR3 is TGTGCCATCAGGGCGGGGGGTAACACAGATACGCAGTATTTT. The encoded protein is CAIRAGGNTDTQYF.

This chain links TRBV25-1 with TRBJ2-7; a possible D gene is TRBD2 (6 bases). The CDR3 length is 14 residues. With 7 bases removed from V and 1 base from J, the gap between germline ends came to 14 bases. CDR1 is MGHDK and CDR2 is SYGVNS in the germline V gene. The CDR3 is CASKGLGGSYEQYF. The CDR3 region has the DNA TGTGCCAGCAAGGGACTCGGGGGATCCTACGAGCAGTACTTC.

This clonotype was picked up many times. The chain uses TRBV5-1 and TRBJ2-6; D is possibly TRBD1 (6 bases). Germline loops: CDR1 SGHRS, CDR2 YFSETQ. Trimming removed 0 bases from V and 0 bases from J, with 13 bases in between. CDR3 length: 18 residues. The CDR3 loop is CASSLGTALSSGANVLTF. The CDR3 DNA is TGCGCCAGCAGCTTGGGGACAGCCCTTAGCTCTGGGGCCAACGTCCTGACTTTC.